The 32 T cell receptor beta chains in this list originate from one sample, sequenced in a study of radiotherapy plus CTLA-4 blockade in lung cancer. Here immunoSEQ multiplex PCR was the method, and the copy in TCRdb shows in-frame clones only, minus some. This sample has some 73,000 clones, with 78% found just once. The sample here was peripheral blood, taken from a patient treated with radiotherapy plus ipilimumab. Source of these receptors: a human donor with non-small cell lung cancer whose response to radiotherapy plus ipilimumab could not be evaluated. Some clones in this sample may be carry-over from other donors' samples.

The chain couples TRBV29-1 to TRBJ2-1; no firm D call. Trimming removed 4 bases at V and 3 bases at J, with 4 bases between. This CDR3 is 11 amino acids long. The germline V gene encodes CDR1 SQVTM and CDR2 ANQGSEA. CDR3 sequence (DNA): TGCAGCGTTGGAGTCTACAATGAGCAGTTCTTC. As protein: CSVGVYNEQFF.

The chain recombines TRBV5-1 with TRBJ1-6; D gene ambiguous. This CDR3 comprises 14 residues. Per germline, CDR1 SGHRS and CDR2 YFSETQ. Trimming stripped 0 bases from V and 6 bases from J, with 7 bases between. The DNA of the CDR3 is TGCGCCAGCAGCTTGGGCGGACTTAATTCACCCCTCCACTTT. This sequence encodes CASSLGGLNSPLHF. The whole variable domain, remainder taken from reference TRBV5-1 and TRBJ1-6, is KAGVTQTPRYLIKTRGQQVTLSCSPISGHRSVSWYQQTPGQGLQFLFEYFSETQRNKGNFPGRFSGRQFSNSRSEMNVSTLELGDSALYLCASSLGGLNSPLHFGNGTRLTVT.

This clone has a single count. The rearrangement uses TRBV5-4 and TRBJ2-7, with 8 bases fitting TRBD2. The ends lost 4 bases at V and 2 bases at J; junction bases unmatched: 11. CDR1 SGHNT and CDR2 YYREEE come from the germline V gene (reference sequence). The CDR3 extends over 16 amino acids. CDR3 DNA sequence: TGTGCCAGCAGCCATTTGGGTAGCGGGGAAACCTACGAGCAGTACTTC. Its protein product is CASSHLGSGETYEQYF.

In this sample, this clone turned up a few times. V gene TRBV27 combines with J gene TRBJ1-1; TRBD1 might be the D (6 bases). Germline-derived CDR1 and CDR2 are MNHEY and SMNVEV (reference sequence). The CDR3 length is 13 residues. Trimming removed 3 bases at V and 6 bases at J, with 11 bases between. This CDR3 reads CASSFGGAAEAFF. The CDR3, as DNA: TGTGCCAGCAGTTTCGGGGGGGCGGCTGAAGCTTTCTTT.

As concerns this clone: Other DNA sequences in this specimen translate into the identical CDR3. The CDR3 DNA is TGTGCCAGCTCACCCGGGACAGGGGATAATTCACCCCTCCACTTT. It yields the protein CASSPGTGDNSPLHF. The rearrangement uses TRBV18 and TRBJ1-6, with TRBD1 matching 10 bases. After removal of 3 bases from V and 5 bases from J, the junction contained 1 base not matched to a gene. This CDR3 spans 15 amino acids. Germline assignment: CDR1 KGHSH and CDR2 LQKENI.

This clone was detected a few times. This chain uses TRBV7-6 with TRBJ2-7; tentative D call: TRBD1 (6 bases). Germline CDR1 is SGHVS and CDR2 is FNYEAQ. The V end was cut by 5 bases, the J end by 5 bases, with 13 bases between. The CDR3 is 13 amino acids. The CDR3 is CASSPRAGDEQYF. The CDR3 DNA reads as TGTGCCAGCAGCCCCCGGGCAGGGGACGAGCAGTACTTC.

The chain links TRBV9 to TRBJ2-3; tentatively, D is TRBD2 (7 bases). Germline CDR1 and CDR2: SGDLS and YYNGEE. Between the trimmed V and J ends, which lost 5 bases and 3 bases, there was a span of 19 bases. The CDR3 runs to 16 residues. In DNA form, the CDR3 reads TGTGCCAGCAGTTTTGTGGTAGGGGGGGCAACAGATACGCAGTATTTT. This encodes CASSFVVGGATDTQYF.

J is TRBJ2-5 and V is TRBV4-1; possibly TRBD2 for D (5 bases). Germline lookup yields CDR1 MGHRA and CDR2 YSYEKL. Trimming cost V 0 bases and J 4 bases, with 9 bases left between them. The CDR3 covers 14 residues. CDR3 amino acids: CASSQDGLAETQYF. In DNA form, the CDR3 reads TGCGCCAGCAGCCAAGATGGGCTAGCAGAGACCCAGTACTTC.

The chain uses TRBV5-1 and TRBJ1-2; 10 positions match TRBD1. CDR1 is SGHRS and CDR2 is YFSETQ in the germline V gene. The junction had 8 bases not matched to a gene; V was cut back by 4 bases and J by 8 bases. This CDR3 spans 14 amino acids. The DNA of the CDR3 is TGCGCCAGCAGCCCCGGGACAGGGGTGTACGGCTACACCTTC. Protein product: CASSPGTGVYGYTF.

The V gene is TRBV19, the J gene TRBJ1-5; 7 nucleotides agree with TRBD1. Germline V gene data show CDR1 as LNHDA and CDR2 as SQIVND (reference sequence). Unmatched junction bases numbered 6, after V lost 9 bases and J lost 1 base. The CDR3 runs to 14 residues. In DNA form, the CDR3 reads TGTGCCAGCGCCCAGGGGGACAGCAATCAGCCCCAGCATTTT. This sequence encodes CASAQGDSNQPQHF. The full variable domain, rest sourced from reference TRBV19 and TRBJ1-5, is DGGITQSPKYLFRKEGQNVTLSCEQNLNHDAMYWYRQDPGQGLRLIYYSQIVNDFQKGDIAEGYSVSREKKESFPLTVTSAQKNPTAFYLCASAQGDSNQPQHFGDGTRLSIL.

The chain uses TRBV4-2 and TRBJ2-3; D is possibly TRBD1 (5 bases). This CDR3 is 15 amino acids long. CDR1 LGHNA and CDR2 YNFKEQ come from the germline V gene. Trimming pared 0 bases from V and 2 bases from J, leaving 9 bases between. In nucleotides, the CDR3 is TGTGCCAGCAGCCAAGATAGGGGTCTCACAGATACGCAGTATTTT. This sequence encodes CASSQDRGLTDTQYF.

The chain has TRBV6-1 and TRBJ2-7, with a possible D match to TRBD2 (6 bases). Trimming stripped 6 bases from V and 2 bases from J, with 11 bases between. Germline lookup yields CDR1 MNHNS and CDR2 SASEGT. CDR3 length equals 13 residues. CDR3: CASRRDGTYEQYF. CDR3 sequence (DNA): TGTGCCAGCAGGCGGGACGGGACCTACGAGCAGTACTTC.

The gene calls are TRBV30 and TRBJ2-3, with 7 bases fitting TRBD1. J gave up 6 bases and V 1 base, and 7 bases lay outside the gene matches. The CDR3 loop spans 14 amino acids. CDR1 GTSNPN and CDR2 SVGIG come from the germline V gene (reference sequence). The CDR3 protein is CAWSETGFSDTQYF. CDR3 DNA: TGTGCCTGGAGTGAGACAGGGTTTTCGGATACGCAGTATTTT.

This rearrangement joins TRBV7-2 to TRBJ2-2, with TRBD2 identical over 8 bases. The CDR3 extends over 16 amino acids. V lost 4 bases, J lost 5 bases, and 9 bases stayed unmatched. CDR1 and CDR2 (germline): SGHTA, FQGNSA. CDR3 DNA sequence: TGTGCCAGCAGCTCCCGGGTAGCGGGGTTTACCGGGGAGCTGTTTTTT. Translating it yields CASSSRVAGFTGELFF.

This clone appeared once. The chain joins TRBV19 to TRBJ2-3, with a tentative D call TRBD2 (6 bases). V shed 7 bases and J shed 0 bases, with 14 bases lying between them. In germline, CDR1 is LNHDA, CDR2 SQIVND (reference sequence). CDR3 length equals 15 residues. The CDR3 region has the DNA TGTGCCAGTACCACGGGGGTGGTTAGCACAGATACGCAGTATTTT. Its protein product is CASTTGVVSTDTQYF.

The chain couples TRBV7-2 to TRBJ1-3, with D tentatively TRBD1 (5 bases). Trimming removed 2 bases at V and 4 bases at J, with 12 bases between. Germline assignment: CDR1 SGHTA and CDR2 FQGNSA. This CDR3 is 15 amino acids long. DNA for the CDR3: TGTGCCAGCAGCTTAAGGGGTCCCTCGGGAAACACCATATATTTT. Translated: CASSLRGPSGNTIYF.

The chain couples TRBV9 to TRBJ2-3, with 9 bases lining up with TRBD2. This CDR3 region has 17 residues. Germline CDR1 SGDLS, CDR2 YYNGEE. J was trimmed by 3 bases and V by 8 bases; bases with no gene match: 16. This CDR3 is CASYLNAERGETDTQYF. In nucleotides, the CDR3 is TGTGCCAGTTACCTCAACGCCGAGCGGGGGGAAACAGATACGCAGTATTTT.

This chain uses TRBV2 with TRBJ2-3; 7 nucleotides align to TRBD1. The ends lost 0 bases at V and 6 bases at J; junction bases unmatched: 6. The CDR3 runs 15 residues. The germline gives CDR1 SNHLY, CDR2 FYNNEI. CDR3 nucleotides: TGTGCCAGCAGTGAAGCGGGGGCAGGGGGTGATACGCAGTATTTT. This codes for CASSEAGAGGDTQYF. Supplemented by reference TRBV2 and TRBJ2-3, the full variable domain reads EPEVTQTPSHQVTQMGQEVILRCVPISNHLYFYWYRQILGQKVEFLVSFYNNEISEKSEIFDDQFSVERPDGSNFTLKIRSTKLEDSAMYFCASSEAGAGGDTQYFGPGTRLTVL.

Turning to this clone: Other DNA sequences of this sample code for an identical CDR3. The chain links TRBV28 to TRBJ1-5; D is perhaps TRBD1 (5 bases). The CDR3 runs to 15 residues. The ends were cut back, 1 base at V and 3 bases at J, with 10 bases in the middle. The germline CDR1 and CDR2 sequences are MDHEN and SYDVKM. CDR3 nucleotides: TGTGCCAGCAGTTTATCCGGCAGGGCCAATCAGCCCCAGCATTTT. It codes for CASSLSGRANQPQHF.

This clone occurred once. The V call is TRBV6-5, the J call TRBJ2-7; 7 bases map to TRBD2. Germline V gene lookup returns CDR1 MNHEY and CDR2 SVGAGI. With 0 bases clipped from V and 8 bases from J, the junction kept 4 bases outside the gene matches. CDR3 size: 13 residues. The CDR3 protein is CASSYSREGQQYF. DNA for the CDR3: TGTGCCAGCAGTTACTCCAGGGAGGGCCAGCAGTACTTC.

In its sample, this clone was seen a few times. V and J are TRBV5-4 and TRBJ1-4; D possibly corresponds to TRBD1 (5 bases). Germline CDR1 reads SGHNT; CDR2 reads YYREEE (reference sequence). There are 13 residues in the CDR3. The V gene lost 4 bases and the J gene lost 7 bases, with 11 bases spanning the gap. For the CDR3, the DNA is TGTGCCAGCAGCGAGGACCAGGGTGAAAAACTGTTTTTT. It specifies CASSEDQGEKLFF.

The rearrangement uses TRBV9 and TRBJ2-1; TRBD1 is a possible D gene (5 bases). Germline lookup yields CDR1 SGDLS and CDR2 YYNGEE. Trimming took 4 bases from V and 2 from J, leaving 19 bases between them. The CDR3 is 17 amino acids. The CDR3 region has the DNA TGTGCCAGCAGCCAGAGGCCGGCAGGGATCCCCTACAATGAGCAGTTCTTC. It codes for CASSQRPAGIPYNEQFF.

The chain joins TRBV6-1 to TRBJ2-2, with D possibly matching TRBD1 (6 bases). The CDR3 runs 15 residues. V lost 6 bases and J lost 6, with 17 bases in between. Germline assignment: CDR1 MNHNS and CDR2 SASEGT. The CDR3 here is CASSVGQLGAGELFF. The CDR3 DNA sequence: TGTGCCAGCAGCGTCGGACAGCTGGGTGCCGGGGAGCTGTTTTTT.

The chain links TRBV6-1 to TRBJ2-3, with D tentatively TRBD2 (6 bases). The CDR3 covers 12 residues. Trimming removed 8 bases at V and 2 bases at J, with 8 bases between. The germline V gene has CDR1 MNHNS and CDR2 SASEGT. The CDR3 nucleotides are TGTGCCAGCGGCGGGACCACAGATACGCAGTATTTT. Encoded protein: CASGGTTDTQYF.

The chain recombines TRBV10-3 with TRBJ2-3; D remains unclear. The length of the CDR3 is 14 residues. Looked up from germline, CDR1 is ENHRY and CDR2 is SYGVKD. The germline V and J ends were trimmed by 0 bases and 4 bases, with 8 bases remaining between them. CDR3 bases: TGTGCCATCAGTGAGTCGTTGAGCGCAGATACGCAGTATTTT. Its protein product is CAISESLSADTQYF.

The chain is built from TRBV11-2 and TRBJ2-7; the match to TRBD2 covers 8 bases. The CDR3 extends over 16 amino acids. Trimming took 4 bases from V and 5 from J; bases not matched to a gene: 13. Germline lookup yields CDR1 SGHAT and CDR2 FQNNGV. CDR3 bases: TGTGCCAGCAGCTCGGCGACTCTAGCGGGCCTCAACGAGCAGTACTTC. This gives the protein CASSSATLAGLNEQYF. The variable domain in full, completed from reference TRBV11-2 and TRBJ2-7, reads EAGVAQSPRYKIIEKRQSVAFWCNPISGHATLYWYQQILGQGPKLLIQFQNNGVVDDSQLPKDRFSAERLKGVDSTLKIQPAKLEDSAVYLCASSSATLAGLNEQYFGPGTRLTVT.

The chain joins TRBV2 to TRBJ1-2; 9 bases are a match to TRBD1. The length of the CDR3 is 13 residues. Germline V gene sequence: CDR1 SNHLY, CDR2 FYNNEI. After removal of 5 bases from V and 8 bases from J, the junction contained 6 bases not matched to a gene. In DNA form, the CDR3 reads TGTGCCAGCAGTTTTACAGGGGGCGGAGGCTACACCTTC. Protein: CASSFTGGGGYTF.

The CDR3 DNA reads as TGTGCCAGCAGCTTCGGGATGGACCAAGCCGAGCAGTACTTC. Protein sequence: CASSFGMDQAEQYF. The rearrangement links TRBV5-6 to TRBJ2-7; weak D call: TRBD2 (5 bases). V was clipped by 2 bases and J by 6 bases, with 15 bases between them. Germline V lookup: CDR1 SGHDT, CDR2 YYEEEE. This CDR3 has 14 amino acids.

The V and J genes are TRBV4-3 and TRBJ2-7; 9 bases are shared with TRBD1. The CDR3 runs to 16 residues. Unmatched junction bases numbered 8, after V lost 4 bases and J lost 1 base. In germline, CDR1 is LGHNA, CDR2 YSLEER. The CDR3 sequence is CASSPEGTGPSYEQYF. The CDR3 coding sequence is TGCGCCAGCAGCCCTGAAGGGACAGGGCCTTCCTACGAGCAGTACTTC.

The V and J genes are TRBV6-1 and TRBJ1-6, with a possible D match to TRBD1 (5 bases). V dropped 5 bases and J dropped 8 bases, with 13 bases sitting between them. Looked up from germline, CDR1 is MNHNS and CDR2 is SASEGT. This CDR3 spans 14 amino acids. The CDR3 DNA reads as TGTGCCAGCAGTCCCCGGGGGATCTATTCACCCCTCCACTTT. It is translated as CASSPRGIYSPLHF.

The rearrangement joins TRBV5-4 to TRBJ1-2, with D maybe TRBD1 (5 bases). This CDR3 spans 15 amino acids. Germline values: CDR1 SGHNT, CDR2 YYREEE (reference sequence). Trimming pared 0 bases from V and 4 bases from J, leaving 13 bases between. The CDR3 is CASSLAREVLYGYTF. Here the CDR3 DNA reads TGTGCCAGCAGCTTGGCCAGGGAAGTACTCTATGGCTACACCTTC.

This clone came up once. V gene TRBV11-1 combines with J gene TRBJ1-1; TRBD1 matches at 7 bases. Germline V CDR1 and CDR2: SGHAT, FQDESV (reference sequence). V shed 4 bases and J 3 bases; nucleotides not matched to a gene: 14. The CDR3 length is 17 residues. The CDR3 region is CASSSPTGPKRDTEAFF. The CDR3 DNA reads as TGTGCCAGCAGCTCCCCGACAGGGCCGAAGAGGGACACTGAAGCTTTCTTT.